This T cell receptor beta chain was recorded in a study of early T cells in non-severe SARS-CoV-2 infection. Whole-study findings and limits: In VDJdb matching, anti-spike CD8 responses were favored while private and CD4 specificities went missing.

Individually, cDNA molecules had unique molecular identifiers attached to them. TCRdb re-derived calls from the 5' RACE reads in MiXCR, one entry per CDR3 protein. Among 65,000 to 95,000 distinct CDR3 sequences, 9.5% to 15% were seen once, and the ten largest hold 15% to 17%. This clonotype was seen a few times. What it binds is not known. The sequencing here drew on whole blood, taken at baseline. The TCR originated in an adult who was a healthcare worker with PCR-confirmed SARS-CoV-2 infection or an uninfected control (not recorded which). The donor label of this sample is uncertain.

This chain's CDR3 is CASKEAGARATGELFF. The CDR3 nucleotides read TGTGCCAGCAAAGAAGCAGGGGCGAGGGCCACCGGGGAGCTGTTTTTT. The V and J genes are TRBV6-5 and TRBJ2-2; D is possibly TRBD1 (6 bases). CDR3 length: 16 residues. V shed 7 bases and J shed 4 bases, with 19 bases lying between them. Germline assignment: CDR1 MNHEY and CDR2 SVGAGI.